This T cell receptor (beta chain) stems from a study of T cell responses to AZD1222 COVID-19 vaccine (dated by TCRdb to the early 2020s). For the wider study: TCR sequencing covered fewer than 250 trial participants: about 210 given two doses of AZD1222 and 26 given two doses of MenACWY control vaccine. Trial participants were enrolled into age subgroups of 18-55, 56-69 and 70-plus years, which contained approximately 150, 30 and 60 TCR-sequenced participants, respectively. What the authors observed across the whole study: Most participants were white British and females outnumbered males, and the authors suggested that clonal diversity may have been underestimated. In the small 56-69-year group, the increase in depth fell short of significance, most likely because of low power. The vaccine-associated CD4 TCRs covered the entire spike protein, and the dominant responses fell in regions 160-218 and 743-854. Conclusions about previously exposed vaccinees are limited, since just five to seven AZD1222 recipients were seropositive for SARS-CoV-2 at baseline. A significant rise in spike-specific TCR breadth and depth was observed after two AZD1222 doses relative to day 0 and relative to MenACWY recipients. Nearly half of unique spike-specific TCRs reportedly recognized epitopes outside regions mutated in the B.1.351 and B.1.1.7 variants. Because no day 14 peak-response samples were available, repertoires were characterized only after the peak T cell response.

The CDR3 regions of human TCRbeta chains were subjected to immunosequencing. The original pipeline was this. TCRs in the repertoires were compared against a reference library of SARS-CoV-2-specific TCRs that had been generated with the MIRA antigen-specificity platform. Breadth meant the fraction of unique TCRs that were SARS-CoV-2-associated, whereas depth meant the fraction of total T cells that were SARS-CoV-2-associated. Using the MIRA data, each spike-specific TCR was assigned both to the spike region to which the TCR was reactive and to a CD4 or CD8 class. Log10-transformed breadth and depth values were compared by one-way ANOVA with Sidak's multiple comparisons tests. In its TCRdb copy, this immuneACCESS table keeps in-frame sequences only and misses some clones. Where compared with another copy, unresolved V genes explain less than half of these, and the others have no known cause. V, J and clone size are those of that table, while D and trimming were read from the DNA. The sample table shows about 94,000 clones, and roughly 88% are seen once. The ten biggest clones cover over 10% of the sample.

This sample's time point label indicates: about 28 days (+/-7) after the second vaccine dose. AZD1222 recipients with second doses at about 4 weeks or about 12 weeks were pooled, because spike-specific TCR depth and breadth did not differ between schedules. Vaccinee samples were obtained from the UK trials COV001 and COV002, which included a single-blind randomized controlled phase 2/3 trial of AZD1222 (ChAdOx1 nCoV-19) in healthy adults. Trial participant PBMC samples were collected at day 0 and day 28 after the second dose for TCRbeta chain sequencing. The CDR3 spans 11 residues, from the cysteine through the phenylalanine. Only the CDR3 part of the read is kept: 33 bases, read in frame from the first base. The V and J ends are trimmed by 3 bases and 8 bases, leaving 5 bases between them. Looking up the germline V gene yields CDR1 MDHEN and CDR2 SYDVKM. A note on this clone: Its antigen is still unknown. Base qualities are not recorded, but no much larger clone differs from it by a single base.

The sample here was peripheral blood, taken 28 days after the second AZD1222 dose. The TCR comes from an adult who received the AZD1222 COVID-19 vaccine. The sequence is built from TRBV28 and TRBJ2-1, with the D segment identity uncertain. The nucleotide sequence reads TGTGCCAGCAGTTTGTGGGATGAGCAGTTCTTC. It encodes CASSLWDEQFF.